Described below is a single T cell receptor beta chain sequence and its context. Its antigen has not been determined. No per-base quality is available; no much larger clone lies one base away. The data were obtained in a study of blood T cell repertoires in COVID-19 (dated by TCRdb to between 2020 and 2021). About the study as a whole: Samples covering the acute and convalescent phases of COVID-19 were provided by collaborators in the United States, Italy and Spain. The prospective study material was composed of cDNA or gDNA derived from T cells, B-cell-depleted T cells, or PBMCs. Deeply sampled blood TCRbeta repertoires from subjects exposed to, actively infected with, or recovered from COVID-19 were included in the dataset. The repertoires were released in a freely available public database meant as a resource for research on the immune response to SARS-CoV-2. The samples were drawn from the first 160 participants of the ongoing ImmuneRACE study and from 1,200 or so subjects provided by 6 global collaborators. The sample metadata nearly always contained a de-identified subject ID, COVID-19 status, age in years and sex. Where HLA class I and class II types were available, the types were taken from metadata supplied by the sample provider, not from assay-based typing.

One collaborating source in Seattle enrolled patients during active infection and followed them longitudinally through the course of disease. Each collaborating institution followed its own protocols to collect whole blood in K2EDTA tubes. For TCRbeta analysis, collaborators shipped samples as frozen whole blood, isolated PBMCs, or DNA extracted from either of those sample types. TCRbeta CDR3 regions were amplified from genomic DNA by means of the immunoSEQ Assay, a bias-controlled multiplex PCR. The paper's processing steps were these. Within the assay, amplification of reference gene primers was used to estimate how many nucleated cells each sample contained. Sequence reads were collapsed and filtered to measure the absolute abundance of every unique TCRbeta CDR3 rearrangement. For each sample, productive Simpson clonality was calculated by taking the square root of Simpson's diversity index across productive rearrangements. Sourced from immuneACCESS, this table was stored by TCRdb with only in-frame sequences that have V and J called. A share of the clones is absent; for the studies checked, an unresolved V gene accounts for under half, and the remainder has no known explanation. V and J calls and clone size are those listed in that table; D and trimming were worked out from the DNA. The sample includes 170,000 or so clones, with over 70% observed a single time. 6.5% to 9% of the sample belongs to the ten largest clones.

The V end gives up 0 bases and the J end 1 base, leaving 9 bases in the junction not matched to a gene. The CDR3 sequence holds 17 residues, the cysteine and phenylalanine included. Of the read, only the CDR3 DNA is kept; its 51 bases are in frame from base 1. CDR1 and CDR2, per the germline V gene, are LGHNT and FRNRAP. On the study overall, not on this receptor specifically: The quantity of clinical and demographic metadata differed by source and by participant and was supplied without curation.

The rearranged segments are TRBV12-5 and TRBJ2-7, and 7 junction bases match TRBD1. This receptor was identified in a woman in her thirties or forties with COVID-19, enrolled during active disease. Sequenced sample: peripheral blood. Here is the DNA: TGTGCTAGTGGTTTGGTACGAAAGGGGGCAGGGTCCTACGAGCAGTACTTC. It encodes CASGLVRKGAGSYEQYF.